This T cell receptor (beta chain) is drawn from a study of CD8+CD57+ T cells in acquired aplastic anemia (dated by TCRdb to the late 2010s). Notes on the research overall: DNA extracted from sorted CD4+ and CD8+ cells had a mean of roughly 3.3 ug, with a range of roughly 0.18 to 27.4 ug. Healthy donor samples averaged roughly 9.9 million reads for CD4+ and fewer than 12 million for CD8+ cells.

This clonotype was counted ten times or more. Its antigen specificity is not known. No much larger clone is present one base from it, and per-base qualities are unavailable. Via the germline V gene, CDR1 is MNHNS and CDR2 SASEGT. The CDR3 spans 14 residues, from the cysteine through the phenylalanine. Just CDR3 DNA is preserved here, 42 bases in frame from base 1. Relative to germline, V is missing 2 bases and J is missing 6 bases, with 1 base of the junction outside any gene match. Beyond this particular receptor, the publication reports: Between patients and healthy controls, no significant difference in CD8+ Simpson's diversity was found (P=0.060). Over 25 CD8+ CDR3 sequences were found in both patients and controls but appeared to be highly expressed in patients and within the immunodominant clones of the patients.

TCR beta VDJ combination and CDR3 sequence profiling used genomic DNA as the template. An Illumina HiSeq 2000 was used for TCR repertoire sequencing. The original pipeline was this. TRBV/TRBJ rearrangement plots, CDR3 size and DJ length profiles, and Simpson's diversity index were used to assess repertoires. The immunodominant clone was defined as the most abundant DNA sequence in deep sequencing data. CDR3 amino acid sequences were checked for sharing between subjects and were compared against published repertoires and the VDJdb database. TCRdb reprocessed the public reads (quality trimming at Q25 with fastp, clone calling with MiXCR) and kept in-frame beta chains. Entries are consolidated by CDR3 protein sequence, retaining the most common genes and DNA. TCRdb's processing, not the authors' own work, is the source of the V and J calls. Across this sample there are some 64,000 distinct CDR3 sequences, with 50% to 70% seen only once. The top ten clonotypes cover 2% to 3% of the sample.

In the study, sorted CD4+ and CD8+ blood T cells from patients with severe aplastic anemia and from healthy subjects underwent deep sequencing of TCR repertoires. Ficoll-Paque density gradient centrifugation was used to isolate peripheral blood mononuclear cells. Before DNA extraction, CD4+ and CD8+ T cells were sorted by FACS or by magnetic beads. The receptor's source is a human donor in good health, serving as a control. The specimen was sorted CD4+, CD8+, or CD8+CD57+ T cells (not recorded which) from PBMCs. In this chain, TRBV6-1 is recombined with TRBJ2-1, and 10 junction bases match TRBD2. The CDR3 corresponds to CASSESGRGNEQFF. The DNA reads TGTGCCAGCAGTGAAAGCGGGAGGGGCAATGAGCAGTTCTTC.